The 17 T cell receptor beta chains listed next were all sequenced from one sample in a study of cytomegalovirus exposure and HLA in healthy donors. Profiled with immunoSEQ multiplex PCR; TCRdb holds only in-frame clones, not every one. The table shows 200,000 or so clones, with 70% to 90% occurring only once. Sequencing was done on a sample of PBMCs. The receptor source for this set is a woman aged 18-29 years in good health and CMV-seronegative.

This chain uses TRBV11-2 with TRBJ2-1; 7 bases map to TRBD2. V shed 5 bases and J 2 bases; nucleotides not matched to a gene: 9. The CDR3 totals 16 residues. Germline V gives CDR1 SGHAT, CDR2 FQNNGV. CDR3 sequence (DNA): TGTGCCAGCAGCCCAACACTAGCGACCACCTACAATGAGCAGTTCTTC. Translation gives CASSPTLATTYNEQFF.

The chain links TRBV2 to TRBJ1-1; no firm D call. Germline assignment: CDR1 SNHLY and CDR2 FYNNEI. The CDR3 totals 13 residues. V was trimmed by 7 bases and J by 6 bases, leaving 15 bases between them. DNA of the CDR3: TGTGCCAGCACTAAATCCGGACGCGCTGAAGCTTTCTTT. Translated, it gives CASTKSGRAEAFF.

The chain recombines TRBV19 with TRBJ1-1; D perhaps matches TRBD1 (5 bases). The CDR3 covers 12 residues. V lost 11 bases, J lost 6 bases, and 16 bases lay in between. Germline CDR1 reads LNHDA; CDR2 reads SQIVND (reference sequence). CDR3 coding DNA: TGTGCCTCTAGCTGGGGGGGTGCTGAAGCTTTCTTT. Translated, it gives CASSWGGAEAFF. Full variable domain (rest looked up from reference TRBV19 and TRBJ1-1): DGGITQSPKYLFRKEGQNVTLSCEQNLNHDAMYWYRQDPGQGLRLIYYSQIVNDFQKGDIAEGYSVSREKKESFPLTVTSAQKNPTAFYLCASSWGGAEAFFGQGTRLTVV.

The chain joins TRBV6-1 to TRBJ1-1; D is uncertain. Germline CDR1 and CDR2: MNHNS and SASEGT. Trimming took off 3 bases at V and 1 base at J, with 9 bases between the two ends. The CDR3 has 14 residues. The DNA for the CDR3 is TGTGCCAGCAGTGAGGGAGCCTGGAACACTGAAGCTTTCTTT. It codes for CASSEGAWNTEAFF.

The rearrangement joins TRBV29-1 to TRBJ2-7; D might be TRBD1 (6 bases). CDR1 is SQVTM, CDR2 ANQGSEA, per germline. Trimming left V 4 bases short and J 7 bases short, with 11 bases between. The CDR3 totals 11 residues. This chain's CDR3 is CSVARGREQYF. The CDR3 DNA follows: TGCAGCGTTGCCAGGGGTCGGGAGCAGTACTTC.

The chain has TRBV28 and TRBJ1-4, with D tentatively TRBD1 (5 bases). CDR1 is MDHEN and CDR2 is SYDVKM in the germline V gene. This CDR3 has 12 residues. The ends were cut back, 6 bases at V and 8 bases at J, with 10 bases in the middle. The CDR3 is CASRGDAEKLFF. In DNA form, the CDR3 reads TGTGCCAGCAGAGGGGACGCAGAAAAACTGTTTTTT.

CDR3: CASSFRLANTGELFF. The CDR3 DNA sequence: TGCGCCAGCAGCTTTAGACTAGCGAACACCGGGGAGCTGTTTTTT. The rearrangement joins TRBV5-1 to TRBJ2-2, with D tentatively TRBD2 (6 bases). The V and J ends lost 2 bases and 0 bases respectively, with 8 bases between them. The germline CDR1 and CDR2 sequences are SGHRS and YFSETQ. This CDR3 spans 15 amino acids. The variable domain in full, completed from reference TRBV5-1 and TRBJ2-2, reads KAGVTQTPRYLIKTRGQQVTLSCSPISGHRSVSWYQQTPGQGLQFLFEYFSETQRNKGNFPGRFSGRQFSNSRSEMNVSTLELGDSALYLCASSFRLANTGELFFGEGSRLTVL.

This sequence joins TRBV11-2 and TRBJ2-7, with D perhaps TRBD1 (6 bases). There are 14 residues in the CDR3. Trimming took off 5 bases at V and 0 bases at J, with 11 bases between the two ends. The V gene's germline CDR1 is SGHAT and CDR2 FQNNGV. The chain's CDR3 is CASSLQGNSYEQYF. CDR3 DNA: TGTGCCAGCAGCCTACAGGGTAACTCCTACGAGCAGTACTTC.

J is TRBJ1-5 and V is TRBV4-1; D gene ambiguous. The V and J ends lost 1 base and 2 bases respectively, with 12 bases between them. Germline values: CDR1 MGHRA, CDR2 YSYEKL. The CDR3 is 16 amino acids. CDR3 sequence reads: CASSQVGLGGNQPQHF. The CDR3 DNA reads as TGCGCCAGCAGCCAAGTTGGGCTTGGGGGCAATCAGCCCCAGCATTTT.

This rearrangement joins TRBV15 to TRBJ1-4; D not resolved. Per germline, CDR1 LNHNV and CDR2 YYDKDF (reference sequence). V was cut by 0 bases and J by 4 bases, with 9 bases left in between. This CDR3 has 15 amino acids. The CDR3, as DNA: TGTGCCACCAGCAGAGATTTGAGCAGTAATGAAAAACTGTTTTTT. Its translation: CATSRDLSSNEKLFF.

Comment on this clone: Additional DNA sequences in this sample encode the identical CDR3. The chain combines TRBV6-5 with TRBJ1-5; D is ambiguous. This CDR3 is 14 amino acids long. The ends were cut back, 0 bases at V and 3 bases at J, with 6 bases in the middle. Germline values: CDR1 MNHEY, CDR2 SVGAGI. Written as DNA, the CDR3 is TGTGCCAGCAGTTACTCAAATTCCAATCAGCCCCAGCATTTT. Its translation is CASSYSNSNQPQHF.

The rearrangement links TRBV15 to TRBJ2-7, with 9 bases lining up with TRBD1. The CDR3 covers 19 residues. Trimming removed 4 bases from V and 2 bases from J; junction bases left unmatched: 18. Germline V CDR1 and CDR2: LNHNV, YYDKDF (reference sequence). DNA for the CDR3: TGTGCCACCAGCACCTCCCTCCACGGACAGGGGAAAGGAACCTACGAGCAGTACTTC. Translated, it gives CATSTSLHGQGKGTYEQYF.

J is TRBJ1-5 and V is TRBV7-9; no definite D call. Trimming removed 3 bases from V and 1 base from J, with 7 bases in between. This CDR3 comprises 14 residues. Germline-derived CDR1 and CDR2 are SEHNR and FQNEAQ (reference sequence). Written as DNA, the CDR3 is TGTGCCAGCAGCTTTTATCAGAGCAATCAGCCCCAGCATTTT. Amino acid sequence: CASSFYQSNQPQHF.

This chain joins TRBV2 and TRBJ1-5, with a possible D match to TRBD1 (6 bases). The V gene lost 3 bases and the J gene lost 5 bases, with 11 bases spanning the gap. Germline assignment: CDR1 SNHLY and CDR2 FYNNEI. The CDR3 consists of 14 residues. CDR3 coding DNA: TGTGCCAGCAGTGAGGGTCAGGGGTATCAGCCCCAGCATTTT. Residues: CASSEGQGYQPQHF. The full variable domain, rest sourced from reference TRBV2 and TRBJ1-5, is EPEVTQTPSHQVTQMGQEVILRCVPISNHLYFYWYRQILGQKVEFLVSFYNNEISEKSEIFDDQFSVERPDGSNFTLKIRSTKLEDSAMYFCASSEGQGYQPQHFGDGTRLSIL.

CDR3 sequence: CASSQEPYGYTF. The CDR3 bases are TGTGCCAGCAGTCAGGAACCCTATGGCTACACCTTC. The rearrangement joins TRBV28 to TRBJ1-2; D is ambiguous. The germline V gene encodes CDR1 MDHEN and CDR2 SYDVKM. The CDR3 covers 12 residues. V dropped 5 bases and J dropped 4 bases, with 8 bases sitting between them.

The sample holds a few counts of this clone. The V call is TRBV30, the J call TRBJ1-5; 9 bases agree with TRBD1. The ends lost 1 base at V and 7 bases at J; junction bases unmatched: 5. The CDR3 is 14 residues long. Per the germline V gene, CDR1 is GTSNPN and CDR2 is SVGIG (reference sequence). The CDR3 reads CAWSDTGGRQPQHF. CDR3 DNA sequence: TGTGCCTGGAGTGATACAGGGGGCAGGCAGCCCCAGCATTTT.

V usage is TRBV6-1 and J usage is TRBJ2-1; 7 bases map to TRBD2. This CDR3 is built from 13 residues. Germline lookup yields CDR1 MNHNS and CDR2 SASEGT. Unmatched junction bases numbered 7, after V lost 7 bases and J lost 7 bases. Written as DNA, the CDR3 is TGTGCCAGCATGGCGGGAGAGGGTAATGAGCAGTTCTTC. Amino acid sequence: CASMAGEGNEQFF.